The 3 T cell receptor beta chains presented below share a single source sample, sequenced in a study of sequential checkpoint blockade in melanoma. Regarding treatment: randomized to nivolumab then ipilimumab (arm A) or the reverse (arm B). Here immunoSEQ multiplex PCR was the method, and the copy in TCRdb shows in-frame clones only, minus some. This sample yields approximately 20,000 clones, of which less than 30% are seen a single time; 7.2% belongs to the top ten. The material was tumor tissue (inferred from file names), obtained from a patient given nivolumab and ipilimumab in sequence. The origin of the receptors is a human donor with melanoma.

The chain carries TRBV12-5 and TRBJ2-1, with 11 nucleotides matching TRBD2. The germline gives CDR1 LGHNT, CDR2 FRNRAP. The CDR3 totals 15 residues. CDR3 sequence reads: CASIVAGGSYNEQFF. Here the CDR3 DNA reads TGTGCCAGCATCGTAGCGGGAGGGTCCTACAATGAGCAGTTCTTC. Supplemented by reference TRBV12-5 and TRBJ2-1, the full variable domain reads DARVTQTPRHKVTEMGQEVTMRCQPILGHNTVFWYRQTMMQGLELLAYFRNRAPLDDSGMPKDRFSAEMPDATLATLKIQPSEPRDSAVYFCASIVAGGSYNEQFFGPGTRLTVL.

This clone came up a few times. V and J are TRBV11-3 and TRBJ1-1, with D maybe TRBD1 (5 bases). Per the germline V gene, CDR1 is SGHNT and CDR2 is YENEEA. Trimming took off 1 base at V and 3 bases at J, with 9 bases between the two ends. The CDR3 is 14 amino acids. DNA for the CDR3: TGTGCCAGCAGCTTAGGCCAGGGTTACACTGAAGCTTTCTTT. This gives the protein CASSLGQGYTEAFF. The whole variable domain, remainder taken from reference TRBV11-3 and TRBJ1-1, is EAGVVQSPRYKIIEKKQPVAFWCNPISGHNTLYWYLQNLGQGPELLIRYENEEAVDDSQLPKDRFSAERLKGVDSTLKIQPAELGDSAVYLCASSLGQGYTEAFFGQGTRLTVV.

This rearrangement joins TRBV19 to TRBJ1-1, with D tentatively TRBD1 (6 bases). Germline CDR1 and CDR2: LNHDA and SQIVND (reference sequence). There are 13 residues in the CDR3. V lost 4 bases and J lost 4, with 10 bases in between. CDR3 region: CASSTRGSTEAFF. CDR3 in DNA: TGTGCCAGTAGTACCAGGGGCTCCACTGAAGCTTTCTTT.